These T cell receptor beta chains were read from a single sample in a study of cytomegalovirus exposure and HLA in healthy donors. Repertoires were generated with immunoSEQ multiplex PCR, while TCRdb's copy carries only in-frame clones and drops some. The sample records about 110,000 clones, about two thirds being singletons. Sequencing was done on a sample of PBMCs. The receptors were gathered from a female donor in good health and CMV-seronegative. Both conserved end residues are part of each CDR3. Fields, in order: V gene, D gene, J gene, clone size, CDR3 protein, CDR3 DNA. The D gene is left open where the match is weak. Clone size is shown for a subset of rows, as once, few, many or a class of expanded clone.

V gene: TRBV25-1
D gene: -
J gene: TRBJ1-1
clone size: few
CDR3 protein: CASSEFGRPEAFF
CDR3 DNA: TGTGCCAGCAGTGAATTTGGCAGGCCTGAAGCTTTCTTT

V gene: TRBV27
D gene: -
J gene: TRBJ1-2
clone size: -
CDR3 protein: CASSLAGHYGYTF
CDR3 DNA: TGTGCCAGCAGTCTGGCAGGGCACTATGGCTACACCTTC

V gene: TRBV11-2
D gene: TRBD2
J gene: TRBJ2-3
clone size: -
CDR3 protein: CASSRGIYPDTQYF
CDR3 DNA: TGTGCCAGTTCGCGGGGGATTTACCCAGATACGCAGTATTTT

V gene: TRBV7-2
D gene: TRBD1
J gene: TRBJ1-1
clone size: few
CDR3 protein: CASSPRTGLNTEAFF
CDR3 DNA: TGTGCCAGCAGCCCACGGACAGGTTTGAACACTGAAGCTTTCTTT

V gene: TRBV4-3
D gene: -
J gene: TRBJ2-7
clone size: -
CDR3 protein: CASSLMVEGPHEQYF
CDR3 DNA: TGCGCCAGCAGCCTCATGGTAGAGGGTCCCCACGAGCAGTACTTC

V gene: TRBV29-1
D gene: TRBD2
J gene: TRBJ2-3
clone size: few
CDR3 protein: CSVSLAGTDTQYF
CDR3 DNA: TGCAGCGTTTCACTAGCGGGTACAGATACGCAGTATTTT

V gene: TRBV4-1
D gene: -
J gene: TRBJ2-1
clone size: -
CDR3 protein: CASSPERSYNEQFF
CDR3 DNA: TGCGCCAGCAGCCCGGAGAGATCCTACAATGAGCAGTTCTTC

V gene: TRBV15
D gene: -
J gene: TRBJ2-5
clone size: few
CDR3 protein: CATSRSETQYF
CDR3 DNA: TGTGCCACCAGCAGGTCGGAGACCCAGTACTTC

V gene: TRBV4-2
D gene: TRBD1
J gene: TRBJ1-2
clone size: few
CDR3 protein: CASSALQGNYGYTF
CDR3 DNA: TGTGCCAGCAGCGCCTTACAGGGGAACTATGGCTACACCTTC

V gene: TRBV9
D gene: TRBD1
J gene: TRBJ2-1
clone size: -
CDR3 protein: CASSVDPGQGIYNEQFF
CDR3 DNA: TGTGCCAGCAGCGTAGATCCCGGACAGGGGATATACAATGAGCAGTTCTTC

V gene: TRBV19
D gene: TRBD2
J gene: TRBJ2-1
clone size: -
CDR3 protein: CASSIDVLAGGRALYNEQFF
CDR3 DNA: TGTGCCAGTAGTATAGATGTCTTGGCTGGCGGGAGGGCCCTTTACAATGAGCAGTTCTTC

V gene: TRBV6-1
D gene: TRBD2
J gene: TRBJ2-1
clone size: -
CDR3 protein: CASSEFASGMYNEQFF
CDR3 DNA: TGTGCCAGCAGTGAATTTGCTAGCGGGATGTACAATGAGCAGTTCTTC

V gene: TRBV30
D gene: -
J gene: TRBJ2-7
clone size: -
CDR3 protein: CAWSPDSLYEQYF
CDR3 DNA: TGTGCCTGGAGTCCGGACAGCCTTTACGAGCAGTACTTC

V gene: TRBV19
D gene: -
J gene: TRBJ2-4
clone size: once
CDR3 protein: CASSMSRGDIQYF
CDR3 DNA: TGTGCCAGTAGTATGAGCAGGGGTGACATTCAGTACTTC

V gene: TRBV9
D gene: TRBD1
J gene: TRBJ1-2
clone size: -
CDR3 protein: CASSTTGQGYGYTF
CDR3 DNA: TGTGCCAGCAGCACTACGGGACAGGGGTATGGCTACACCTTC

V gene: TRBV11-2
D gene: -
J gene: TRBJ2-7
clone size: -
CDR3 protein: CASSLVELAYEQYF
CDR3 DNA: TGTGCCAGCAGCTTAGTGGAGTTAGCCTACGAGCAGTACTTC

V gene: TRBV5-5
D gene: -
J gene: TRBJ1-5
clone size: few
CDR3 protein: CASSSRGGWVGQPQHF
CDR3 DNA: TGTGCCAGCAGCTCTAGGGGGGGTTGGGTTGGGCAGCCCCAGCATTTT

V gene: TRBV15
D gene: TRBD2
J gene: TRBJ2-2
clone size: -
CDR3 protein: CATSIWGLNTGELFF
CDR3 DNA: TGTGCCACCAGCATCTGGGGACTAAACACCGGGGAGCTGTTTTTT

V gene: TRBV5-5
D gene: TRBD1
J gene: TRBJ2-1
clone size: once
CDR3 protein: CASSLVGDSLMNEQFF
CDR3 DNA: TGTGCCAGCAGCTTGGTTGGGGACAGTCTTATGAATGAGCAGTTCTTC

V gene: TRBV7-2
D gene: -
J gene: TRBJ2-5
clone size: -
CDR3 protein: CASSLGAIATQETQYF
CDR3 DNA: TGTGCCAGCAGCTTGGGGGCGATAGCGACGCAAGAGACCCAGTACTTC

V gene: TRBV15
D gene: -
J gene: TRBJ2-3
clone size: -
CDR3 protein: CATRPGDYTDTQYF
CDR3 DNA: TGTGCCACCCGACCGGGAGATTACACAGATACGCAGTATTTT

V gene: TRBV10-3
D gene: -
J gene: TRBJ2-7
clone size: -
CDR3 protein: CAISEWAFSYEQYF
CDR3 DNA: TGTGCCATCAGTGAGTGGGCCTTTTCCTACGAGCAGTACTTC

V gene: TRBV19
D gene: TRBD2
J gene: TRBJ2-1
clone size: once
CDR3 protein: CASSIGTSGMNEQFF
CDR3 DNA: TGTGCCAGTAGTATCGGGACTAGCGGGATGAATGAGCAGTTCTTC

V gene: TRBV6-6
D gene: TRBD1
J gene: TRBJ2-7
clone size: -
CDR3 protein: CASQAGDRGEQYF
CDR3 DNA: TGTGCCAGTCAAGCTGGGGACAGGGGCGAGCAGTACTTC

V gene: TRBV7-9
D gene: -
J gene: TRBJ1-6
clone size: -
CDR3 protein: CASSLEGVSPLHF
CDR3 DNA: TGTGCCAGCAGCTTAGAAGGAGTTTCACCCCTCCACTTT

V gene: TRBV9
D gene: -
J gene: TRBJ2-2
clone size: -
CDR3 protein: CASSVDPVGELFF
CDR3 DNA: TGTGCCAGCAGCGTTGATCCGGTCGGGGAGCTGTTTTTT

V gene: TRBV5-5
D gene: -
J gene: TRBJ2-7
clone size: -
CDR3 protein: CASSLRVGEGSYEQYF
CDR3 DNA: TGTGCCAGCAGCCTCCGGGTAGGTGAGGGTTCCTACGAGCAGTACTTC

V gene: TRBV6-6
D gene: -
J gene: TRBJ1-2
clone size: -
CDR3 protein: CASTSMAWGYTF
CDR3 DNA: TGTGCCAGCACCAGTATGGCATGGGGCTACACCTTC

V gene: TRBV11-2
D gene: TRBD1
J gene: TRBJ1-4
clone size: -
CDR3 protein: CASSLGGQPNEKLFF
CDR3 DNA: TGTGCCAGCAGCTTAGGGGGACAGCCTAATGAAAAACTGTTTTTT

V gene: TRBV29-1
D gene: -
J gene: TRBJ2-3
clone size: -
CDR3 protein: CSVALILPPDTQYF
CDR3 DNA: TGCAGCGTCGCCCTCATACTCCCCCCAGATACGCAGTATTTT

V gene: TRBV9
D gene: -
J gene: TRBJ2-1
clone size: -
CDR3 protein: CASSVSQDYYNEQFF
CDR3 DNA: TGTGCCAGCAGCGTAAGTCAGGACTACTACAATGAGCAGTTCTTC

V gene: TRBV4-2
D gene: -
J gene: TRBJ2-7
clone size: -
CDR3 protein: CASSQTSSSPYEQYF
CDR3 DNA: TGTGCCAGCAGCCAGACTAGTTCCTCCCCCTACGAGCAGTACTTC

V gene: TRBV6-5
D gene: -
J gene: TRBJ2-7
clone size: few
CDR3 protein: CASSFGRGTYEQYF
CDR3 DNA: TGTGCCAGCAGTTTTGGCCGGGGGACCTACGAGCAGTACTTC

V gene: TRBV9
D gene: -
J gene: TRBJ1-4
clone size: -
CDR3 protein: CASSADGLNEKLFF
CDR3 DNA: TGTGCCAGCAGCGCGGACGGACTTAATGAAAAACTGTTTTTT

V gene: TRBV27
D gene: -
J gene: TRBJ1-1
clone size: -
CDR3 protein: CASSVIGAENTEAFF
CDR3 DNA: TGTGCCAGCAGTGTGATAGGGGCGGAGAACACTGAAGCTTTCTTT

V gene: TRBV19
D gene: -
J gene: TRBJ1-5
clone size: -
CDR3 protein: CASSIGVGSSPQHF
CDR3 DNA: TGTGCCAGTAGTATAGGTGTGGGCAGCAGTCCCCAGCATTTT

V gene: TRBV29-1
D gene: TRBD2
J gene: TRBJ2-1
clone size: -
CDR3 protein: CSVAGTSANEQFF
CDR3 DNA: TGCAGCGTCGCCGGGACTAGCGCGAATGAGCAGTTCTTC

V gene: TRBV5-1
D gene: -
J gene: TRBJ2-7
clone size: -
CDR3 protein: CASSWASGGSSYEQYF
CDR3 DNA: TGCGCCAGCAGCTGGGCCTCGGGTGGGAGCTCCTACGAGCAGTACTTC

V gene: TRBV30
D gene: TRBD1
J gene: TRBJ1-3
clone size: few
CDR3 protein: CAWVRDRAPSGNTIYF
CDR3 DNA: TGTGCCTGGGTTAGGGACAGGGCTCCCTCTGGAAACACCATATATTTT

V gene: TRBV5-1
D gene: -
J gene: TRBJ1-1
clone size: -
CDR3 protein: CASSFFQGSLEAFF
CDR3 DNA: TGCGCCAGCAGCTTTTTTCAGGGTTCCCTTGAAGCTTTCTTT

V gene: TRBV27
D gene: TRBD2
J gene: TRBJ2-1
clone size: few
CDR3 protein: CASSPAGGETGYNEQFF
CDR3 DNA: TGTGCCAGCAGTCCGGCGGGGGGCGAGACTGGCTACAATGAGCAGTTCTTC

V gene: TRBV9
D gene: TRBD2
J gene: TRBJ2-3
clone size: once
CDR3 protein: CASSFSGTSTDTQYF
CDR3 DNA: TGTGCCAGCAGCTTTAGCGGGACTAGCACAGATACGCAGTATTTT

V gene: TRBV30
D gene: -
J gene: TRBJ2-3
clone size: -
CDR3 protein: CAWSPPSVTDTQYF
CDR3 DNA: TGTGCCTGGAGCCCCCCTAGCGTCACAGATACGCAGTATTTT

V gene: TRBV7-2
D gene: TRBD1
J gene: TRBJ1-1
clone size: few
CDR3 protein: CASGQDRGTEAFF
CDR3 DNA: TGTGCCAGCGGCCAGGACAGGGGGACTGAAGCTTTCTTT